This T cell receptor beta chain came from a study of shared clonotypes between healthy human individuals. Overall study results and limits: Clonotypes which were not shared had lower generation probabilities than clonotypes that all four donors shared.

The healthy adult donors were HIV-negative and reported no recent acute infections or vaccinations. Several immunoSEQ 96-well plates shared each subset's DNA, each plate a replicate. Assay used: immunoSEQ multiplex PCR; TCRdb lists only in-frame clones, some missing. The sample includes under 1,100,000 clones, 75% to 80% of them seen just once. In its sample, this clone was seen a few times. The target antigen is unknown. The CDR3 is 15 residues long. Trimming took 3 bases from V and 6 from J; bases not matched to a gene: 3. Germline-derived CDR1 and CDR2 are KGHSH and LQKENI. The source material was memory CD4+ T cells from PBMCs. Sample subset: CD45RA-negative fraction. This receptor was taken from a man between 18 and 35 years old in good health. Some clones in this sample may be carry-over from other donors' samples. The V gene is TRBV18, the J gene TRBJ2-1; 12 nucleotides agree with TRBD2. CDR3 amino acids: CASSPGLAGFNEQFF. The CDR3, as DNA: TGTGCCAGCTCACCCGGACTAGCGGGATTCAATGAGCAGTTCTTC.